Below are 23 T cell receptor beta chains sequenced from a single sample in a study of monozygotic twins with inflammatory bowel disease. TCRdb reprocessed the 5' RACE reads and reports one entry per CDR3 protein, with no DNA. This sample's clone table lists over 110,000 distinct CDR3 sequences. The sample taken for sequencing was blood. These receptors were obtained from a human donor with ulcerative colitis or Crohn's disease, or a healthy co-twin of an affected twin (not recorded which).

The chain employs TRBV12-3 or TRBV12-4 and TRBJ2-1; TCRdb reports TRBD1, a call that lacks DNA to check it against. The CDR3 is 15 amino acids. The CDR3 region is CASSRHGGAFNEQFF.

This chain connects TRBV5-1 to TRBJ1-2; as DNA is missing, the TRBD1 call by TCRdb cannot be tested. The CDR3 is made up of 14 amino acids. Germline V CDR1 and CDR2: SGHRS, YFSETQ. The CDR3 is CASTPGTGVRGYTF.

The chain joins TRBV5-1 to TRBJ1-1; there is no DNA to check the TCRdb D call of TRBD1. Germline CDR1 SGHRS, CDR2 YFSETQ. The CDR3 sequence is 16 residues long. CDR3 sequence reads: CASSLAPQGIGTEAFF.

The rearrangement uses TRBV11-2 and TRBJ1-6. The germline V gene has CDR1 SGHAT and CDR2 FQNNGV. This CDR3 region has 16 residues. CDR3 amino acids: CASSVTGGSYNSPLHF.

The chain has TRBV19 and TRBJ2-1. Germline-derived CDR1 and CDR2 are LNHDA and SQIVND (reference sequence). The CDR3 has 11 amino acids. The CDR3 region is CASSAHNEQFF. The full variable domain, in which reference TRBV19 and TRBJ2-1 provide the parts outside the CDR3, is DGGITQSPKYLFRKEGQNVTLSCEQNLNHDAMYWYRQDPGQGLRLIYYSQIVNDFQKGDIAEGYSVSREKKESFPLTVTSAQKNPTAFYLCASSAHNEQFFGPGTRLTVL.

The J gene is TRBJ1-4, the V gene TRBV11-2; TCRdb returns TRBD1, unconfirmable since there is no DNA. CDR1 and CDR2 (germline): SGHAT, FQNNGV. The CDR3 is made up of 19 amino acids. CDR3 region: CASSLFPLWRGATNEKLFF. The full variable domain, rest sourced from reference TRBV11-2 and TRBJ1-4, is EAGVAQSPRYKIIEKRQSVAFWCNPISGHATLYWYQQILGQGPKLLIQFQNNGVVDDSQLPKDRFSAERLKGVDSTLKIQPAKLEDSAVYLCASSLFPLWRGATNEKLFFGSGTQLSVL.

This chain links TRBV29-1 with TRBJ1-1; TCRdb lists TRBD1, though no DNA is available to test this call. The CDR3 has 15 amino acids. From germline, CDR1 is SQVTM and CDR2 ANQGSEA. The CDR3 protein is CSVIGGWGMNTEAFF.

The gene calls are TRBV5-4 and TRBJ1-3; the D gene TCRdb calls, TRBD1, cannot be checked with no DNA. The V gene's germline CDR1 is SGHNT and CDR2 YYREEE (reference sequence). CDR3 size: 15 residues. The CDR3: CASSPRDTGGNTIYF.

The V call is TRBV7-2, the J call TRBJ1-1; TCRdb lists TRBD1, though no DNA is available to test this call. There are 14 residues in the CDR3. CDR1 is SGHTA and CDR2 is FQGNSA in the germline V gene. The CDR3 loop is CASSFQGGDTEAFF.

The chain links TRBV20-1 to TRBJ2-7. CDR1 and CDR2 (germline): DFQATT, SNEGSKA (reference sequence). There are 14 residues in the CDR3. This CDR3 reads CSATRQDGSYEQYF.

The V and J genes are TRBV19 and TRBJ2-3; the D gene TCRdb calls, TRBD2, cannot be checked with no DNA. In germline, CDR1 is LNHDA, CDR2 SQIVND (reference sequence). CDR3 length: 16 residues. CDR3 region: CASSIVSEGRTDTQYF.

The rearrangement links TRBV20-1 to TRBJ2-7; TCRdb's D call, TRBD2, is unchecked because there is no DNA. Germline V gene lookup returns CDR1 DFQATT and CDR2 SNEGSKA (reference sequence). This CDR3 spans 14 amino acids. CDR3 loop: CSAQTSDGSYEQYF.

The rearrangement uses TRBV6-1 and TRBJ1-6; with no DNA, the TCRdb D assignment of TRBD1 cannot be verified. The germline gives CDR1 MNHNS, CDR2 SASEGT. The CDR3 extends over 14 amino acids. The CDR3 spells CASSTTGLGSPLHF.

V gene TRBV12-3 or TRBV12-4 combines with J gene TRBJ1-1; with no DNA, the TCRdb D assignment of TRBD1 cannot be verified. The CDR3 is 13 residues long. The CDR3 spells CASTEGGTQGLNF.

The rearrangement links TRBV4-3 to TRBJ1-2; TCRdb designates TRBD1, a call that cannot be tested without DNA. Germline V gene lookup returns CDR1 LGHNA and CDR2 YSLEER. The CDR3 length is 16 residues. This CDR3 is CASSQEVRQGALSYTF.

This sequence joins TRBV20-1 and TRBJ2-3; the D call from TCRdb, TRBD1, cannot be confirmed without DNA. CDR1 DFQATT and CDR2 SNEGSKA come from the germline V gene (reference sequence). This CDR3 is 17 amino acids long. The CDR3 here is CSAKGQGAGDGTDTQYF.

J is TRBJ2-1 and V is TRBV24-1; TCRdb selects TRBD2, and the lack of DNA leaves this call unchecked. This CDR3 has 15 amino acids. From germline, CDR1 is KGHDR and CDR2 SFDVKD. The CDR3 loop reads CATSDSTAVVGEQFF.

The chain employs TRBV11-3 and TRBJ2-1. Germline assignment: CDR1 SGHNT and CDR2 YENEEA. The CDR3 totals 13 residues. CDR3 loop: CASSLDRHNEQFF. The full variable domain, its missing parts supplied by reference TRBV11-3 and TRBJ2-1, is EAGVVQSPRYKIIEKKQPVAFWCNPISGHNTLYWYLQNLGQGPELLIRYENEEAVDDSQLPKDRFSAERLKGVDSTLKIQPAELGDSAVYLCASSLDRHNEQFFGPGTRLTVL.

The CDR3 here is CASSPGQYGYTF. The rearrangement links TRBV5-5 to TRBJ1-2; the D gene TCRdb calls, TRBD1, cannot be checked with no DNA. The CDR3 is 12 residues long. The germline V gene encodes CDR1 SGHKS and CDR2 YYEKEE (reference sequence).

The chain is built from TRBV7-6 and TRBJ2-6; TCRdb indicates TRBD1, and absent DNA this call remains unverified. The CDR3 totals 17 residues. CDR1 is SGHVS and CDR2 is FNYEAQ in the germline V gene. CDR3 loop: CASSSGQGNSGANVLTF.

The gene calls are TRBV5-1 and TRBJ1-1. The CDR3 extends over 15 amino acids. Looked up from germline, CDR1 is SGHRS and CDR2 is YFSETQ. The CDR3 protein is CASSVTGIMNTEAFF.

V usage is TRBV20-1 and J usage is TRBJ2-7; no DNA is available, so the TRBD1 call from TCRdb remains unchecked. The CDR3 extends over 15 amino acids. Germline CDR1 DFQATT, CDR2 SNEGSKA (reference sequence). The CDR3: CSARLRTAISYEQYF.

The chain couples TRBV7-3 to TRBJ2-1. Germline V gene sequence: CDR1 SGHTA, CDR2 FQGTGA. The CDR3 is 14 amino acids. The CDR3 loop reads CASSTQTYGDEQFF.